A selection of T cell receptor beta chains follows, all from one sample in a study of cytomegalovirus exposure and HLA in healthy donors. Some clones are missing from TCRdb's copy, which holds only in-frame ones; the method was immunoSEQ multiplex PCR. The table records some 200,000 clones, over 75% of them present only once. The sequenced sample consisted of PBMCs. The receptor source for this set is a man aged 50-60 years in good health and CMV-seronegative. Each CDR3 is given with its conserved first and last residue. D genes are given only for firm matches. Clone size is not always given. Where it is, it says once, few, many or a class for expanded clones.

J gene | D gene | clone size | V gene | CDR3 DNA | CDR3 protein
TRBJ2-3 | NA | NA | TRBV5-1 | TGCGCCAGCAGCTCGTTCTTGTCAGATACGCAGTATTTT | CASSSFLSDTQYF
TRBJ2-1 | NA | NA | TRBV5-1 | TGCGCCAGCAGCGTAGAGACGGGCTCCTACAATGAGCAGTTCTTC | CASSVETGSYNEQFF
TRBJ2-2 | TRBD2 | NA | TRBV7-9 | TGTGCCAGCAGCCCCGGGACTAGCGGGGGCAGGGGAACCGGGGAGCTGTTTTTT | CASSPGTSGGRGTGELFF
TRBJ2-5 | TRBD2 | NA | TRBV4-3 | TGCGCCAGCAGCCAAACCGGGGGACTAGCGGGGGGAGAGACCCAGTACTTC | CASSQTGGLAGGETQYF
TRBJ1-1 | NA | NA | TRBV14 | TGTGCCAGCAGCCAACTTTCGGGGTACACTGAAGCTTTCTTT | CASSQLSGYTEAFF
TRBJ1-3 | NA | NA | TRBV5-1 | TGCGCCAGCAGACTCGGAGTCTCTGGAAACACCATATATTTT | CASRLGVSGNTIYF
TRBJ2-1 | NA | NA | TRBV5-1 | TGCGCCAGCAGCTTGGCTCCCAAGTTGGCTAATGAGCAGTTCTTC | CASSLAPKLANEQFF
TRBJ1-3 | NA | NA | TRBV7-2 | TGTGCCAGCAGCCCTCTTGTGAGGGAGGGAAACACCATATATTTT | CASSPLVREGNTIYF
TRBJ2-6 | NA | NA | TRBV27 | TGTGCCAGCAACTCACACGGGTCTGGGGCCAACGTCCTGACTTTC | CASNSHGSGANVLTF
TRBJ1-1 | NA | few | TRBV6-5 | TGTGCCAGCAGCCGCGGGGCGGGGAACACTGAAGCTTTCTTT | CASSRGAGNTEAFF
TRBJ2-3 | TRBD2 | NA | TRBV27 | TGTGCCAGCAGTTTACTAGCGGGGGGGCTAGCGCAGTATTTT | CASSLLAGGLAQYF
TRBJ1-1 | NA | NA | TRBV9 | TGTGCCAGCAGCCCTCAGGGGATGAACACTGAAGCTTTCTTT | CASSPQGMNTEAFF
TRBJ2-1 | NA | NA | TRBV30 | TGTGCCTGGAGTGTACCTGGGGCCGATCCGTGGGGTGAGCAGTTCTTC | CAWSVPGADPWGEQFF
TRBJ2-3 | NA | NA | TRBV4-2 | TGTGCCAGCAGCCAAGAGGCTAGCGCGGGCGCAGATACGCAGTATTTT | CASSQEASAGADTQYF
TRBJ1-5 | NA | NA | TRBV27 | TGTGCCAGCAGGAGGACACCGGTTCCCAATCAGCCCCAGCATTTT | CASRRTPVPNQPQHF
TRBJ2-7 | NA | NA | TRBV7-2 | TGTGCCAGCAGCTCCAGCTCCTACGAGCAGTACTTC | CASSSSSYEQYF
TRBJ2-7 | NA | NA | TRBV18 | TGTGCCAGCTCCCCTGTCCAGGCGGGCGAGCAGTACTTC | CASSPVQAGEQYF